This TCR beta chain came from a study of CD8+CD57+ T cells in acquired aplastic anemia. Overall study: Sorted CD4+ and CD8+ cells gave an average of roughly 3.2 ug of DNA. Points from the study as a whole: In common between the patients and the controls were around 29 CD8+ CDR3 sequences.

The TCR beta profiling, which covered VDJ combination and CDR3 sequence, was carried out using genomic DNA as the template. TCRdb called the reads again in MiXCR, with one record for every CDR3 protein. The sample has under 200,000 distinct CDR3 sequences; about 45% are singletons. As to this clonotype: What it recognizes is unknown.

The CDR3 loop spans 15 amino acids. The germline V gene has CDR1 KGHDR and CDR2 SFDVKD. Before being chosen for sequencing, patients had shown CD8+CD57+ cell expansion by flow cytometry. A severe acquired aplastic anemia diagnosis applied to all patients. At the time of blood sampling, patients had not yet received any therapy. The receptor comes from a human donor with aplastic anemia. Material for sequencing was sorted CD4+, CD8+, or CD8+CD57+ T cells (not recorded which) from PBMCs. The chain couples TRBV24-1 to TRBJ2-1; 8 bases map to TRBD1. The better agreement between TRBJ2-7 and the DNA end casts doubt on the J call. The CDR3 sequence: CATSDPGTGLYEQYF. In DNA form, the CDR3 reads TGTGCCACCAGTGATCCCGGGACAGGACTCTACGAGCAGTACTTC.